Listed below are T cell receptor beta chains from one sample, sequenced in a study of blood T cell dynamics during melanoma immunotherapy. Only in-frame clones appear in the TCRdb table, and some are missing; sequencing was by immunoSEQ multiplex PCR. Among around 13,000 clones, around 83% were seen once, and the ten largest hold 3.5% to 5.5%. The material was blood, obtained from a patient treated with checkpoint blockade. These receptor sequences come from a human donor with melanoma. CDR3s include the opening cysteine and the closing phenylalanine or tryptophan. Clone size is shown for a subset of rows, as once, few, many or a class of expanded clone.

v_call: TRBV5-6; clone_size: .; cdr3_aa: CASSIGTGGKAFF
v_call: TRBV9; clone_size: .; cdr3_aa: CASSVDRRGGSGELFF
v_call: TRBV6-1; clone_size: .; cdr3_aa: CASRGQPTPGETQYF
v_call: TRBV30; clone_size: .; cdr3_aa: CAWSVRGRFNTEAFF
v_call: TRBV2; clone_size: .; cdr3_aa: CASSEAPSTNEKLFF
v_call: TRBV18; clone_size: .; cdr3_aa: CASSPPGNTIYF
v_call: TRBV6-6; clone_size: .; cdr3_aa: CASSSLAGGSYNEQFF
v_call: TRBV5-4; clone_size: .; cdr3_aa: CASTLTGHTGELFF
v_call: TRBV4-2; clone_size: .; cdr3_aa: CASSQAGLAGLGTDTQYF
v_call: TRBV18; clone_size: .; cdr3_aa: CASSLIETNTGELFF
v_call: TRBV28; clone_size: .; cdr3_aa: CASIQGNTGELFF
v_call: TRBV19; clone_size: .; cdr3_aa: CASSIGGYEQFF
v_call: TRBV5-6; clone_size: .; cdr3_aa: CASRASGRDSTDTQYF
v_call: TRBV7-9; clone_size: .; cdr3_aa: CASSELQEDTEAFF
v_call: TRBV11-1; clone_size: .; cdr3_aa: CASSLVAGGYYGYTF
v_call: TRBV7-2; clone_size: .; cdr3_aa: CASSLAGQGRRLGYTF
v_call: TRBV7-2; clone_size: once; cdr3_aa: CASSLRLNTEAFF
v_call: TRBV19; clone_size: .; cdr3_aa: CASSPYQNTEAFF
v_call: TRBV21-1; clone_size: .; cdr3_aa: CASSWDRGCGYTF
v_call: TRBV5-6; clone_size: once; cdr3_aa: CASSLVYQRSRGAGELFF
v_call: TRBV5-1; clone_size: .; cdr3_aa: CASSFGDNEKLFF
v_call: TRBV5-1; clone_size: .; cdr3_aa: CASGLFSGGYTGELFF
v_call: TRBV25-1; clone_size: once; cdr3_aa: CASSEGAIDTQYF
v_call: TRBV19; clone_size: .; cdr3_aa: CASSILAGRTGELFF
v_call: TRBV7-3; clone_size: .; cdr3_aa: CASSLGGVNTEAFF
v_call: TRBV11-3; clone_size: .; cdr3_aa: CASSLGRESSYNEQFF
v_call: TRBV18; clone_size: .; cdr3_aa: CASSPPGLRGTSGGTATDTQYF
v_call: TRBV19; clone_size: .; cdr3_aa: CANIYLAKNIQYF
v_call: TRBV7-2; clone_size: .; cdr3_aa: CASNFKGGGTRTDTQYF
v_call: TRBV2; clone_size: .; cdr3_aa: CASSQGYPGNTIYF